The clone carrying this TCR beta chain was counted ten times or more. Time point: sample taken at primary tumor resection. This sample was taken from a study of spatial heterogeneity in lung cancer. V was clipped by 6 bases and J by 4 bases, with 10 bases between them. The CDR3 totals 13 residues. Germline CDR1 reads SNHLY; CDR2 reads FYNNEI. TCRdb called the 5' RACE reads again in MiXCR, with one record for every CDR3 protein. Among about 21,000 distinct CDR3 sequences listed, roughly 4.5% were seen once. This specimen consisted of PBMCs, obtained at surgery. The sequence was obtained from a male donor with early-stage non-small cell lung cancer. This rearrangement joins TRBV2 to TRBJ2-1; perhaps TRBD2 as D (5 bases). The CDR3, as DNA: TGTGCCAGCAGAGAGACGGGGTACAATGAGCAGTTCTTC. This translates into CASRETGYNEQFF.